The next 15 T cell receptor beta chains were all read from a single sample in a study of CD8+CD57+ T cells in acquired aplastic anemia (dated by TCRdb to 2017 to 2018). The patients picked for sequencing were ones in whom flow cytometry had shown an expansion of CD8+CD57+ cells. Sequencing relied on an Illumina HiSeq 2000. TCR beta VDJ combination and CDR3 sequence profiling used genomic DNA as the template. TCRdb reanalyzed the raw reads on its own, using fastp at Q25 for trimming and MiXCR for clone calling, and kept in-frame beta chains. Merged by CDR3 protein, the rows form single entries marked with the most common genes and DNA. This sample lists about 200,000 distinct CDR3 sequences; about half were detected once. Nearly 20% of the sample lies in the top ten. Sequenced: sorted CD4+, CD8+, or CD8+CD57+ T cells (not recorded which) from PBMCs. These receptors were obtained from a human donor with aplastic anemia.

There are many counts of this clonotype. The V gene is TRBV20-1, the J gene TRBJ2-7; D uncertain. The CDR3 loop spans 15 amino acids. Trimming cost V 0 bases and J 3 bases, with 15 bases left between them. Germline V gene data show CDR1 as DFQATT and CDR2 as SNEGSKA (reference sequence). This chain's CDR3 is CSARDQGQVGYEQYF. The CDR3 DNA reads as TGCAGTGCTAGAGATCAAGGGCAGGTTGGCTACGAGCAGTACTTC.

This clonotype was observed a handful of times. Possible read error: a much larger clone is one base away. The chain is built from TRBV19 and TRBJ1-1, with D tentatively TRBD1 (5 bases). CDR1 is LNHDA, CDR2 SQIVND, per germline (reference sequence). The CDR3 spans 13 residues. Trimming removed 6 bases at V and 6 bases at J, with 14 bases between. This CDR3 is CASRSTRGAEAFF. CDR3 in DNA: TGTGCCAGTAGATCCACACGGGGCGCTGAAGCTTTCTTT.

CDR3 nucleotides: TGTGCCAGCAGTACAGGGGACGAGCAGTACGTC. Protein product: CASSTGDEQYV. The rearrangement links TRBV7-9 to TRBJ2-7, with 7 bases identical to TRBD1. The germline CDR1 and CDR2 sequences are SEHNR and FQNEAQ (reference sequence). The CDR3 is 11 amino acids. J lost 5 bases, V lost 6 bases, and 1 base had no gene match.

The genes are TRBV10-3 and TRBJ2-3, with TRBD2 matching over 8 bases. Trimming at V came to 7 bases and at J to 3 bases, leaving 6 bases not matched to a gene. The CDR3 is made up of 14 amino acids. CDR1 is ENHRY and CDR2 is SYGVKD in the germline V gene. CDR3 in amino acids: CAINVGGGTDTQYF. DNA of the CDR3: TGTGCCATCAATGTTGGCGGGGGGACAGATACGCAGTATTTT.

The rearrangement links TRBV7-9 to TRBJ2-1, with unresolved D. The CDR3 spans 13 residues. Trimming removed 3 bases from V and 12 bases from J, with 15 bases in between. The germline gives CDR1 SEHNR, CDR2 FQNEAQ (reference sequence). This CDR3 is CASSLSNSTPQFF. The CDR3 region has the DNA TGTGCCAGCAGCTTGAGCAATAGTACCCCGCAGTTCTTC.

The chain recombines TRBV7-9 with TRBJ2-1, with D perhaps matching TRBD2 (6 bases). The CDR3 spans 15 residues. V lost 7 bases and J lost 12, with 25 bases in between. Germline V gene sequence: CDR1 SEHNR, CDR2 FQNEAQ (reference sequence). The CDR3 loop is CASTNQRDLEFGQFF. For the CDR3, the DNA is TGTGCCAGCACCAATCAACGGGACTTGGAGTTTGGGCAGTTCTTC.

In its sample, this clonotype was seen once. Compared with germline, one end of the junction differs, possibly owing to a read error. The CDR3 loop is CVSSEWAGGSHQFF. The CDR3 DNA sequence: TGCGTCAGCAGTGAGTGGGCAGGGGGTTCGCATCAGTTCTTC. This rearrangement joins TRBV10-1 to TRBJ2-1; TRBD1 matches at 7 bases. CDR1 is WNHNN, CDR2 SYGVQD, per germline (reference sequence). This CDR3 is 14 amino acids long.

The chain uses TRBV9 and TRBJ1-4; 7 bases are a match to TRBD1. Germline CDR1 SGDLS, CDR2 YYNGEE. The CDR3 is 15 amino acids. V was clipped by 0 bases and J by 5 bases; unmatched bases: 4. CDR3 region: CASSVGGQQNEKLFF. In nucleotides, the CDR3 is TGTGCCAGCAGCGTAGGGGGACAGCAGAATGAAAAACTGTTTTTT.

This clonotype was seen only once. The chain uses TRBV6-5 and TRBJ2-3; possible D gene TRBD1, 7 bases. The germline CDR1 and CDR2 sequences are MNHEY and SVGAGI. The V end was cut by 4 bases, the J end by 4 bases, with 12 bases between. There are 14 residues in the CDR3. CDR3 protein: CASSWQGGADTQYF. The CDR3 region has the DNA TGTGCCAGCAGTTGGCAGGGGGGCGCAGATACGCAGTATTTT.

The chain carries TRBV20-1 and TRBJ2-3, with a weak D call TRBD2 (5 bases). Trimming stripped 1 base from V and 2 bases from J, with 13 bases between. Germline V gene data show CDR1 as DFQATT and CDR2 as SNEGSKA (reference sequence). CDR3 length: 15 residues. The CDR3 protein is CSARGGFAPTDTQYF. For the CDR3, the DNA is TGCAGTGCTAGAGGAGGGTTTGCCCCCACAGATACGCAGTATTTT.

This clonotype was counted at least ten times. J is TRBJ2-1 and V is TRBV19, with TRBD1 identical over 7 bases. The V segment lost 10 bases and the J segment 5 bases; nucleotides outside the gene matches: 11. The length of the CDR3 is 14 residues. Per the germline V gene, CDR1 is LNHDA and CDR2 is SQIVND (reference sequence). CDR3 coding DNA: TGTGCCACTTCCAGGGGGTTTCGGAACAATGAGCAGTTCTTC. This sequence encodes CATSRGFRNNEQFF.

Remarks on this clonotype: A read error may account for a junction end that differs from germline. CDR3 region: CASSLTLTYERYF. The CDR3 DNA reads as TGTGCCAGCAGCTTGACTCTAACCTACGAGCGGTACTTC. The chain joins TRBV5-6 to TRBJ2-7; D remains ambiguous. This CDR3 is 13 amino acids long. Germline-derived CDR1 and CDR2 are SGHDT and YYEEEE.

The rearrangement links TRBV19 to TRBJ1-5, with TRBD1 identical over 7 bases. The CDR3 totals 17 residues. Germline values: CDR1 LNHDA, CDR2 SQIVND (reference sequence). Losses at the gene ends were 0 bases for V and 6 bases for J; bases not matched to a gene: 11. In nucleotides, the CDR3 is TGTGCCAGTAGTATAGAACAGGGGCGCGTCGAGAGTCAGCCCCAGCATTTT. This gives the protein CASSIEQGRVESQPQHF.

J is TRBJ2-7 and V is TRBV7-9, with 7 bases lining up with TRBD1. The J call may be faulty, since TRBJ2-5 better matches the DNA end. Germline V lookup: CDR1 SEHNR, CDR2 FQNEAQ (reference sequence). The CDR3 extends over 14 amino acids. The CDR3 bases are TGTGCCAGCAGCCGTGACAGGGCTGGGGAGACCCAGTACTTC. This gives the protein CASSRDRAGETQYF.

The chain joins TRBV6-1 to TRBJ2-1, with 9 nucleotides matching TRBD2. The CDR3 contains 14 residues. V lost 6 bases and J lost 2; bases outside the gene matches: 2. Germline assignment: CDR1 MNHNS and CDR2 SASEGT. CDR3 residues: CASRLAGAYNEQFF. In DNA, the CDR3 is TGTGCCAGCAGGTTAGCGGGGGCCTACAATGAGCAGTTCTTC.